The sequence of this TCR beta chain was determined in a study of blood T cell repertoires in COVID-19. About the research overall: Material from acute and convalescent COVID-19 was sourced from the United States, Italy and Spain.

Repertoires were generated with immunoSEQ multiplex PCR, while TCRdb's copy carries only in-frame clones and drops some. The table includes fewer than 250,000 clones, around 83% detected once. In germline, CDR1 is SQVTM, CDR2 ANQGSEA. This CDR3 has 12 amino acids. The ends lost 7 bases at V and 2 bases at J; junction bases unmatched: 4. The material sequenced was PBMCs or T cells enriched from blood (not recorded which). The gene calls are TRBV29-1 and TRBJ1-2, with 7 bases that match TRBD1. This TCR was recovered from a woman aged 40 to 49 who had recovered from COVID-19. CDR3: CSAGTDNYGYTF. The CDR3 bases are TGCAGCGCCGGGACAGACAACTATGGCTACACCTTC.